This T cell receptor (beta chain) was recorded in a study of T cell repertoires in aging, cancer and after chemotherapy. At the level of the study: About 8.8 million TCR reads were in the whole dataset.

Study-wide results and limits: Compared with age-matched healthy donors, untreated hematological or solid cancer patients showed higher blood TCR clonality.

TRB rearrangements spanning V, D and J were amplified using mixed TRB-A/B primers. TCRdb passed the multiplex PCR reads through MiXCR, listing each CDR3 protein once. The data contain about 2,500 distinct CDR3 sequences, roughly 60% of them singletons. The template was genomic DNA from peripheral blood, not RNA. This clonotype was recorded a few times. Its antigen is not identified. Germline-derived CDR1 and CDR2 are SQVTM and ANQGSEA. The CDR3 runs 13 residues. V lost 3 bases to trimming and J lost 7 bases, with 13 bases between them. Specimen: blood. The V and J genes are TRBV29-1 and TRBJ2-1; D gene uncertain. The clonotype originates from a human donor with a blood cancer. CDR3 amino acids: CSVEPQPSNEQFF. The CDR3 nucleotides are TGCAGCGTTGAGCCCCAACCTTCAAATGAGCAGTTCTTC.